Below, 8 T cell receptor beta chains from the same sample are listed, as sequenced in a study of spatial heterogeneity in lung cancer. The time point denotes: sample taken at primary tumor resection. Whole RNA obtained from tumor, nontumor lung or frozen PBMC underwent sequencing without sorting. TCRdb fed the 5' RACE reads into MiXCR, producing one record per CDR3 protein. The profile covers under 15,000 distinct CDR3 sequences, with 5.2% appearing a single time and about two fifths taken by the ten largest. Sequenced here: lung tumor tissue, sampled at surgery. The receptors come from a human donor with early-stage non-small cell lung cancer.

This clonotype was detected many times. This beta chain appears as a stray read in a library generated for alpha chains; its size is not informative. The V gene is TRBV6-5, the J gene TRBJ2-3; D may be TRBD1 or TRBD2 (6 bases each). Trimming shortened V by 6 bases and J by 11 bases, and 15 bases separated the two germline ends. The CDR3 covers 12 residues. Per germline, CDR1 MNHEY and CDR2 SVGAGI. CDR3 coding DNA: TGTGCCAGCAGCTCAAGGCGGGACAAGCAGTATTTT. Its translation: CASSSRRDKQYF.

This clonotype was counted at least ten times. This beta chain is a stray sequence in a library constructed for alpha chains; its clone size is not meaningful. This chain joins TRBV5-1 and TRBJ2-6; D is possibly TRBD1 (5 bases). Trimming pared 0 bases from V and 1 base from J, leaving 11 bases between. CDR1 SGHRS and CDR2 YFSETQ come from the germline V gene. The CDR3 has 17 residues. The CDR3 nucleotides are TGCGCCAGCAGCTTGGATCTGGGGCGATCTGGGGCCAACGTCCTGACTTTC. Its protein product is CASSLDLGRSGANVLTF.

This clonotype was counted ten times or more. This beta chain is a stray sequence in a library constructed for alpha chains; its clone size is not meaningful. V gene TRBV12-3 or TRBV12-4 combines with J gene TRBJ1-4; D might be TRBD1 (5 bases). The CDR3 is 14 residues long. V lost 3 bases to trimming and J lost 4 bases, with 9 bases between them. The CDR3, as DNA: TGTGCCAGCAGTTTTGGGGACGGTAATGAAAAACTGTTTTTT. Translated, it gives CASSFGDGNEKLFF.

Many counts were recorded for this clonotype. This beta chain is an unintended read in a library built for alpha chains; its size means little. The rearrangement links TRBV9 to TRBJ1-1, with a tentative D call TRBD1 (6 bases). V was pared by 0 bases and J by 4 bases, with 10 bases between. This CDR3 spans 14 amino acids. Looked up from germline, CDR1 is SGDLS and CDR2 is YYNGEE. CDR3 coding DNA: TGTGCCAGCAGCGTAGCAGGGGCAGGCACTGAAGCTTTCTTT. This codes for CASSVAGAGTEAFF.

This clonotype has a count of ten or more. Because the library targeted alpha chains, this beta chain is an off-target read whose size means little. The rearrangement uses TRBV7-9 and TRBJ2-5, with D tentatively TRBD2 (6 bases). Germline V gene lookup returns CDR1 SEHNR and CDR2 FQNEAQ (reference sequence). The CDR3 consists of 13 residues. V gave up 2 bases and J gave up 5 bases, with 9 bases separating them. CDR3 sequence (DNA): TGTGCCAGCAGCTTAACGGGGGAGGAGACCCAGTACTTC. Protein: CASSLTGEETQYF. The full variable domain, completed using reference TRBV7-9 and TRBJ2-5, is DTGVSQNPRHKITKRGQNVTFRCDPISEHNRLYWYRQTLGQGPEFLTYFQNEAQLEKSRLLSDRFSAERPKGSFSTLEIQRTEQGDSAMYLCASSLTGEETQYFGPGTRLLVL.

With regard to this clonotype: This beta chain is an off-target read within a library intended for alpha chains, so its frequency means little. The chain combines TRBV7-2 with TRBJ2-1; 16 bases line up with TRBD2. The CDR3 covers 17 residues. With V trimmed by 5 bases and J by 9 bases, 10 bases remained unmatched. The germline V gene encodes CDR1 SGHTA and CDR2 FQGNSA. The CDR3 sequence: CASSPQGTSGRAGEQFF. CDR3 in DNA: TGTGCCAGCAGCCCCCAAGGGACTAGCGGGAGGGCCGGTGAGCAGTTCTTC.

This clonotype was counted ten times or more. Being off target in a library aimed at alpha chains, this beta chain has a size of little meaning. This chain connects TRBV4-3 to TRBJ2-2, with D unclear. CDR1 is LGHNA, CDR2 YSLEER, per germline. V lost 0 bases to trimming and J lost 0 bases, with 5 bases between them. The CDR3 sequence is 15 residues long. This CDR3 is CASSQETANTGELFF. The DNA of the CDR3 is TGCGCCAGCAGCCAAGAAACGGCGAACACCGGGGAGCTGTTTTTT.

With respect to this clonotype: Being off target in a library aimed at alpha chains, this beta chain has a size of little meaning. The CDR3 DNA reads TGTGCCAGCAGCCCCAGGTGGGCGAGCTCCTATAATTCACCCCTCCACTTT. The encoded protein is CASSPRWASSYNSPLHF. V is TRBV6-6 and J is TRBJ1-6; D remains ambiguous. Between the trimmed V and J ends, which lost 6 bases and 0 bases, there was a span of 15 bases. There are 17 residues in the CDR3. CDR1 is MNHNY and CDR2 is SVGAGI in the germline V gene (reference sequence).